Listed here is a single T cell receptor beta chain. Germline V gene data show CDR1 as DFQATT and CDR2 as SNEGSKA (reference sequence). Germline trimming cut 5 bases from V and 4 bases from J; bases unmatched to any gene: 5. The CDR3 is 14 amino acids. TCRdb used MiXCR to reprocess the RT-PCR reads, holding one entry per CDR3 protein. The table has about 680,000 distinct CDR3 sequences, around 14% seen once; the top ten hold about 3.6%. The V and J genes are TRBV20-1 and TRBJ2-1; TRBD2 aligns across 10 bases. What was sequenced was memory CD4+ T cells from blood. This TCR was sampled from a female donor in good health, serving as a healthy control. The CDR3 nucleotides are TGCAGTGCTTTAAGCGGGAGGGATTACAATGAGCAGTTCTTC. This translates into CSALSGRDYNEQFF.